These 10 T cell receptor beta chains were all obtained from the same sample, sequenced in a study of shared clonotypes between healthy human individuals. Sequenced by immunoSEQ multiplex PCR; TCRdb stores in-frame clones only, minus some. The sample gives some 1.5 million clones, around 98% of which show up once; about 0.42% is in the top ten. Sequenced input: naive CD4+ T cells sorted from blood. This sample's subset: CD45RA+ positively selected. The receptors originated from a man aged 25-45 years in good health.

This clone was detected only once. This chain links TRBV15 with TRBJ1-5; D not certain. CDR1 LNHNV and CDR2 YYDKDF come from the germline V gene (reference sequence). V lost 1 base and J 0 bases, leaving 16 bases between the germline ends. The CDR3 consists of 18 residues. The CDR3 sequence: CATSRVGVRQYSNQPQHF. CDR3 coding DNA: TGTGCCACCAGCAGAGTGGGCGTAAGGCAATATAGCAATCAGCCCCAGCATTTT.

The chain recombines TRBV5-1 with TRBJ2-7; the D call may be TRBD1 or TRBD2 (5 bases each). Trimming removed 1 base from V and 1 base from J, with 9 bases in between. In germline, CDR1 is SGHRS, CDR2 YFSETQ. The CDR3 contains 14 residues. This CDR3 is CASSLKGPSYEQYF. The CDR3, as DNA: TGCGCCAGCAGCTTGAAGGGACCGTCCTACGAGCAGTACTTC.

The rearrangement uses TRBV6-5 and TRBJ2-5, with no clear D. This CDR3 is built from 12 residues. Germline-derived CDR1 and CDR2 are MNHEY and SVGAGI. V lost 11 bases and J lost 7, with 17 bases in between. This CDR3 reads CAAKTARGTQYF. CDR3 in DNA: TGTGCCGCTAAGACCGCCCGAGGGACCCAGTACTTC.

The gene calls are TRBV2 and TRBJ2-1, with 11 bases that match TRBD2. This CDR3 spans 14 amino acids. The junction had 6 bases not matched to a gene; V was cut back by 6 bases and J by 8 bases. Germline V gene lookup returns CDR1 SNHLY and CDR2 FYNNEI. CDR3 coding DNA: TGTGCCAGCAGGAATAGCGGGAGGGCTCATGAGCAGTTCTTC. This sequence encodes CASRNSGRAHEQFF.

The chain carries TRBV29-1 and TRBJ1-1; D remains unclear. The length of the CDR3 is 12 residues. Germline CDR1 SQVTM, CDR2 ANQGSEA. V shed 4 bases and J shed 4 bases, with 10 bases lying between them. Here the CDR3 reads CSVAIRGTEAFF. The CDR3, as DNA: TGCAGCGTTGCCATACGGGGCACTGAAGCTTTCTTT. Combining the CDR3 with reference TRBV29-1 and TRBJ1-1 gives the whole variable domain SAVISQKPSRDICQRGTSLTIQCQVDSQVTMMFWYRQQPGQSLTLIATANQGSEATYESGFVIDKFPISRPNLTFSTLTVSNMSPEDSSIYLCSVAIRGTEAFFGQGTRLTVV.

The CDR3 DNA reads as TGTGCCAGTAGTAGCCGGACTTCACCCTACGAGCAGTACTTC. Encoded protein: CASSSRTSPYEQYF. V is TRBV19 and J is TRBJ2-7; possible D gene TRBD2, 5 bases. The CDR3 contains 14 residues. CDR1 is LNHDA, CDR2 SQIVND, per germline (reference sequence). V lost 4 bases, J lost 2 bases, and 12 bases lay in between. Full variable domain (outside the CDR3, taken from reference TRBV19 and TRBJ2-7): DGGITQSPKYLFRKEGQNVTLSCEQNLNHDAMYWYRQDPGQGLRLIYYSQIVNDFQKGDIAEGYSVSREKKESFPLTVTSAQKNPTAFYLCASSSRTSPYEQYFGPGTRLTVT.

The chain has TRBV11-2 and TRBJ1-3; D is uncertain. Germline-derived CDR1 and CDR2 are SGHAT and FQNNGV. This CDR3 is 14 amino acids long. V gave up 4 bases and J gave up 4 bases, with 11 bases separating them. For the CDR3, the DNA is TGTGCCAGCAGCTCCGGCAGCGTCGGAAACACCATATATTTT. Its protein product is CASSSGSVGNTIYF.

The chain combines TRBV7-2 with TRBJ1-1; tentatively, D is TRBD1 (6 bases). Trimming took off 1 base at V and 10 bases at J, with 13 bases between the two ends. The CDR3 extends over 13 amino acids. Germline V gene data show CDR1 as SGHTA and CDR2 as FQGNSA. The CDR3 reads CASSLEGGGAAFF. The DNA of the CDR3 is TGTGCCAGCAGCTTAGAGGGGGGTGGTGCAGCTTTCTTT.

The chain employs TRBV6-1 and TRBJ2-5; tentatively, D is TRBD1 (6 bases). V was clipped by 7 bases and J by 4 bases, with 19 bases between them. This CDR3 has 15 amino acids. The V gene's germline CDR1 is MNHNS and CDR2 SASEGT. CDR3 DNA: TGTGCCAGCACCCAACAGGGTCCCCACGCAGAGACCCAGTACTTC. Protein product: CASTQQGPHAETQYF.

This clone was found once. The rearrangement links TRBV7-9 to TRBJ1-4; TRBD1 matches at 7 bases. V gave up 5 bases and J gave up 2 bases; unmatched junction bases: 8. Looked up from germline, CDR1 is SEHNR and CDR2 is FQNEAQ (reference sequence). The CDR3 has 16 residues. The CDR3 DNA sequence: TGTGCCAGCAGCCCTTGGACAGGCTCGACTAATGAAAAACTGTTTTTT. Translation: CASSPWTGSTNEKLFF.